This entry lists 22 T cell receptor beta chains sequenced from one sample in a study of blood T cells in healthy people across ages. Through a sample-barcoded 5' primer and a J-beta primer mix, a second PCR was run for roughly 7 to 11 cycles. TCRdb itself ran the 5' RACE reads through MiXCR, one entry per CDR3 protein. In the table there are approximately 730,000 distinct CDR3 sequences, 40% to 45% of which are singletons. The sequencing sample was made of blood. The receptor set was obtained from an older woman in good health.

This clonotype was picked up a small number of times. J is TRBJ2-7 and V is TRBV20-1; 7 bases align to TRBD2. The V and J ends lost 7 bases and 0 bases, in that order; junction bases with no gene match: 12. The germline V gene encodes CDR1 DFQATT and CDR2 SNEGSKA (reference sequence). This CDR3 is built from 15 residues. DNA for the CDR3: TGCAGTGTTGCCACCTCTACGGGGGGCTCCTACGAGCAGTACTTC. Protein product: CSVATSTGGSYEQYF.

CDR3 bases: TGTGCCAGCACCGACAGACTAGCGGGGCTCGACGATACGCAGTATTTT. The encoded protein is CASTDRLAGLDDTQYF. J is TRBJ2-3 and V is TRBV6-2 or TRBV6-3, with 11 bases identical to TRBD2. The trim removed 7 bases at V and 6 bases at J, leaving 12 bases unmatched. This CDR3 is 16 amino acids long. From germline, CDR1 is MNHEY and CDR2 SVGEGT.

This clonotype showed up just a few times. A read error may be the cause here, since a much bigger clone is one base away. The rearrangement uses TRBV7-2 and TRBJ1-5; D gene ambiguous. The CDR3 contains 13 residues. V was shortened by 5 bases and J by 3 bases, with 8 bases between the two germline ends. Germline V gives CDR1 SGHTA, CDR2 FQGNSA. The CDR3, as DNA: TGTGCCAGCAGCGTAAGCCCCAATCAGCCCCAGCATTTT. Translating gives CASSVSPNQPQHF. The variable domain in full, with the rest retrieved from reference TRBV7-2 and TRBJ1-5, is GAGVSQSPSNKVTEKGKDVELRCDPISGHTALYWYRQSLGQGLEFLIYFQGNSAPDKSGLPSDRFSAERTGGSVSTLTIQRTQQEDSAVYLCASSVSPNQPQHFGDGTRLSIL.

The chain uses TRBV5-1 and TRBJ2-3; the D is unclear. The germline gives CDR1 SGHRS, CDR2 YFSETQ. CDR3 length: 14 amino acids. V was clipped by 4 bases and J by 1 base, with 10 bases between them. This CDR3 is CASSLVWGTDTQYF. The CDR3 nucleotides are TGCGCCAGCAGCCTCGTTTGGGGCACAGATACGCAGTATTTT.

CDR3 sequence (DNA): TGTGCCAGCAGTTTAATAGCGGGGTCAACAGCGACCCAGCATTTT. Translating it yields CASSLIAGSTATQHF. The chain couples TRBV27 to TRBJ1-5; no firm D call. Trimming removed 2 bases from V and 11 bases from J, with 19 bases in between. Germline lookup yields CDR1 MNHEY and CDR2 SMNVEV (reference sequence). The CDR3 runs to 15 residues.

As regards this clonotype: The junction differs from germline at one of its ends, possibly a read error. The chain joins TRBV27 to TRBJ1-5; no clear D. There are 13 residues in the CDR3. CDR1 and CDR2 from the germline V gene are MNHEY and SMNVEV (reference sequence). Here the CDR3 DNA reads TGTACCAGCAGTACGAAACCAAATCAGCCCCAGCATTTT. Translating it yields CTSSTKPNQPQHF.

This rearrangement joins TRBV9 to TRBJ2-1; 8 bases fit TRBD2. Germline CDR1 and CDR2: SGDLS and YYNGEE. V shed 4 bases and J 6 bases; nucleotides not matched to a gene: 21. CDR3 size: 19 residues. The CDR3 sequence: CASSPRVRRQREYGNEQFF. Written as DNA, the CDR3 is TGTGCCAGCAGCCCGCGGGTACGCCGTCAGCGGGAGTACGGCAATGAGCAGTTCTTC.

This clonotype has a handful of counts. This chain joins TRBV9 and TRBJ1-2; a possible D gene is TRBD1 (6 bases). Germline V gene data show CDR1 as SGDLS and CDR2 as YYNGEE. Trimming pared 2 bases from V and 7 bases from J, leaving 18 bases between. The CDR3 runs to 15 residues. CDR3 residues: CASSVDSRQAGGYTF. The CDR3 DNA reads as TGTGCCAGCAGCGTCGACTCGAGACAGGCAGGTGGCTACACCTTC.

This chain joins TRBV2 and TRBJ1-1; 7 bases map to TRBD1. The CDR3 is made up of 13 amino acids. From germline, CDR1 is SNHLY and CDR2 FYNNEI. Unmatched junction bases numbered 9, after V lost 7 bases and J lost 7 bases. The DNA of the CDR3 is TGTGCCAGCACTTTGGACAGGAGGGGTGAAGCTTTCTTT. Residues: CASTLDRRGEAFF.

The V and J genes are TRBV28 and TRBJ1-1; maybe TRBD1 (6 bases). The CDR3 spans 14 residues. V gave up 5 bases and J gave up 4 bases, with 14 bases separating them. The germline V gene encodes CDR1 MDHEN and CDR2 SYDVKM. The CDR3 bases are TGTGCCAGCAGTCGGGGGGCACGGGGCACTGAAGCTTTCTTT. It yields the protein CASSRGARGTEAFF.

V gene TRBV7-2 combines with J gene TRBJ2-5; D uncertain. V lost 8 bases and J 0 bases, leaving 10 bases between the germline ends. Germline V gene data show CDR1 as SGHTA and CDR2 as FQGNSA. The CDR3 loop spans 13 amino acids. The CDR3 sequence is CASRRWDQETQYF. DNA for the CDR3: TGTGCCAGCCGACGGTGGGACCAAGAGACCCAGTACTTC.

On this clonotype itself: An end of the junction differs from the germline gene, which may be a read error. V gene TRBV20-1 combines with J gene TRBJ2-1; D not resolved. The CDR3 is 12 amino acids. The V gene's germline CDR1 is DFQATT and CDR2 SNEGSKA (reference sequence). The CDR3 sequence: CSARASYHEQFF. The CDR3 nucleotides are TGCAGTGCTAGAGCCAGCTACCATGAGCAGTTCTTC.

This CDR3 reads CASSPMGPEAFF. CDR3 in DNA: TGTGCCAGCAGCCCCATGGGGCCTGAAGCTTTCTTT. The gene calls are TRBV7-6 and TRBJ1-1, with D possibly being TRBD1 (5 bases). The germline V and J ends were trimmed by 5 bases and 6 bases, with 10 bases remaining between them. CDR3 length equals 12 residues. CDR1 is SGHVS and CDR2 is FNYEAQ in the germline V gene.

This rearrangement joins TRBV7-2 to TRBJ2-5; D possibly matches TRBD1 or TRBD2 (5 bases each). The CDR3 has 14 residues. Trimming removed 3 bases from V and 5 bases from J, with 13 bases in between. Germline V lookup: CDR1 SGHTA, CDR2 FQGNSA. This CDR3 reads CASSFGTIKETQYF. The CDR3 DNA reads as TGTGCCAGCAGCTTCGGGACGATCAAGGAGACCCAGTACTTC.

This chain uses TRBV7-3 with TRBJ2-3; D may be TRBD1 (6 bases). Looked up from germline, CDR1 is SGHTA and CDR2 is FQGTGA. Trimming cost V 4 bases and J 6 bases, with 17 bases left between them. The CDR3 is made up of 15 amino acids. CDR3 DNA sequence: TGTGCCAGCAGCTCAGGGACACCCGAGGAGGATACGCAGTATTTT. Its translation: CASSSGTPEEDTQYF.

This chain connects TRBV7-9 to TRBJ1-6; 9 positions match TRBD1. The CDR3 is 14 amino acids. V was clipped by 6 bases and J by 8 bases; unmatched bases: 5. Germline V gene lookup returns CDR1 SEHNR and CDR2 FQNEAQ (reference sequence). The CDR3 loop reads CASRSDRGDSPLHF. For the CDR3, the DNA is TGTGCCAGCAGATCTGACAGGGGGGATTCACCCCTCCACTTT.

The rearrangement joins TRBV20-1 to TRBJ1-2, with 7 bases identical to TRBD1. The CDR3 extends over 13 amino acids. From germline, CDR1 is DFQATT and CDR2 SNEGSKA (reference sequence). V shed 7 bases and J 5 bases; nucleotides not matched to a gene: 10. The CDR3 sequence: CSVLDRAPYGYTF. The CDR3 DNA reads TGCAGTGTTTTAGACAGGGCCCCATATGGCTACACCTTC.

J is TRBJ2-7 and V is TRBV5-1; 11 bases line up with TRBD1. The better agreement between TRBJ2-5 and the DNA end casts doubt on the J call. CDR3 length: 15 amino acids. CDR1 is SGHRS and CDR2 is YFSETQ in the germline V gene. The CDR3 DNA is TGCGCCAGCAGTACAGGACAGGGGGCAGGGGAGACCCAGTACTTC. This sequence encodes CASSTGQGAGETQYF.

The rearrangement links TRBV6-6 to TRBJ2-5; 13 positions match TRBD2. Germline V CDR1 and CDR2: MNHNY, SVGAGI (reference sequence). Losses at the gene ends were 5 bases for V and 4 bases for J; bases not matched to a gene: 7. There are 16 residues in the CDR3. CDR3 loop: CASSPSLAGGGETQYF. CDR3 nucleotides: TGTGCCAGCAGTCCTTCACTAGCGGGGGGGGGAGAGACCCAGTACTTC.

The chain employs TRBV5-1 and TRBJ2-3, with TRBD2 matching over 8 bases. The V gene end was trimmed by 0 bases and the J gene end by 2 bases; junction bases not matched to a gene: 5. The CDR3 length is 16 residues. CDR1 is SGHRS and CDR2 is YFSETQ in the germline V gene. CDR3 bases: TGCGCCAGCAGCTTGGTTCGCGGGGGGCACACAGATACGCAGTATTTT. Its translation is CASSLVRGGHTDTQYF.

V usage is TRBV5-1 and J usage is TRBJ2-1, with a possible D match to TRBD2 (6 bases). Germline V gives CDR1 SGHRS, CDR2 YFSETQ. V dropped 3 bases and J dropped 6 bases, with 13 bases sitting between them. The CDR3 totals 14 residues. The CDR3 region is CASSWGEVSNEQFF. Written as DNA, the CDR3 is TGCGCCAGCAGCTGGGGGGAAGTGAGCAATGAGCAGTTCTTC. Full variable domain (missing parts from reference TRBV5-1 and TRBJ2-1): KAGVTQTPRYLIKTRGQQVTLSCSPISGHRSVSWYQQTPGQGLQFLFEYFSETQRNKGNFPGRFSGRQFSNSRSEMNVSTLELGDSALYLCASSWGEVSNEQFFGPGTRLTVL.

J is TRBJ2-1 and V is TRBV15; TRBD2 matches 8 bases. V shed 0 bases and J 9 bases; nucleotides not matched to a gene: 7. Germline V gene sequence: CDR1 LNHNV, CDR2 YYDKDF (reference sequence). The CDR3 loop spans 15 amino acids. The chain's CDR3 is CATSRDQRRGGEQFF. DNA of the CDR3: TGTGCCACCAGCAGAGATCAGCGCCGGGGGGGTGAGCAGTTCTTC.